Listed below are T cell receptor beta chains from one sample, sequenced in a study of shared clonotypes between healthy human individuals. The method was immunoSEQ multiplex PCR; TCRdb's version includes in-frame clones alone and lacks a portion of them. Among some 2 million clones listed, about 95% were seen once. The sample was naive CD8+ T cells sorted from blood. Receptor source: a man between 18 and 35 years old in good health. The CDR3 runs from the conserved cysteine through the conserved F or W. A D gene is named only where the DNA matches it firmly.

NA,TRBV27,CASSFLGGTDTQYF
NA,TRBV10-2,CASSESVGTGGVGGNTIYF
TRBD2,TRBV4-3,CASSQGPAGGLWTKNIQYF
NA,TRBV27,CASSPIGGYEQYF
NA,TRBV12-5,CASGLASDSSRGTGELFF
TRBD1,TRBV2,CASTGGTGAYNEQFF
NA,TRBV7-9,CASSKVPDTQYF
NA,TRBV5-6,CASSLWVTGYEQYF
TRBD1,TRBV9,CASSGPGTGNTGELFF
NA,TRBV5-1,CASSLAPSATNEKLFF
NA,TRBV7-8,CASSFITDGSNYGYTF
NA,TRBV6-5,CASRSDREDTGELFF
NA,TRBV5-1,CASSGDLLGETQYF
TRBD1,TRBV27,CASSPGQLFSGNTIYF
NA,TRBV4-1,CASSPFLGSTEAFF
TRBD2,TRBV5-4,CASSLGLAGVLEYF
NA,TRBV11-2,CASSPGANTGELFF
NA,TRBV27,CASSPNLPYEQYF
NA,TRBV19,CASSIVLSYEQYF
NA,TRBV7-2,CASSPRYNGAYEQYF
NA,TRBV4-1,CASSQAVWEESYEQYF
NA,TRBV7-9,CASIGGLDQETQYF
TRBD1,TRBV9,CASSVVGTGLTDTQYF
NA,TRBV6-1,CASSGPVGSGYEQYF
TRBD1,TRBV6-6,CASGEGANQPQHF
TRBD1,TRBV27,CASSGATGAADTQYF
NA,TRBV6-5,CASRPTFWGEQYF
NA,TRBV28,CASSLQANIGEQFF
NA,TRBV5-4,CASSQGSYEQYF
NA,TRBV19,CASWSAENEQYF
NA,TRBV15,CATSRDGGASTEAFF
NA,TRBV5-8,CASSLGSNYQPQHF
NA,TRBV11-2,CASSFGRGGELFF
NA,TRBV14,CASSQDRGNSPLHF
TRBD1,TRBV10-1,CASSDITGGRLFF
TRBD2,TRBV28,CASSPGLAETRDTQYF
NA,TRBV4-1,CASSQEPDWNGLYEQYF
NA,TRBV29-1,CSVGPYPETQYF
NA,TRBV19,CASSEQGTYNEQFF
NA,TRBV28,CATKADPSNQPQHF
NA,TRBV9,CASSVEGQSTDTQYF
NA,TRBV4-3,CASSQFQGFGQTQYF
TRBD2,TRBV27,CATRILAGGGTDTQYF
NA,TRBV28,CASSGRGPDRTDTQYF
NA,TRBV27,CASSLFWQRGTGELFF
NA,TRBV29-1,CSVEDRYEQYF
NA,TRBV13,CASSYPRGAATEAFF
NA,TRBV2,CASSVSRPLREDQPQHF
NA,TRBV9,CASSDLNNEQFF
TRBD2,TRBV27,CASSSFTSGGYNEQFF
NA,TRBV9,CASSARTDQTGELFF
NA,TRBV6-1,CASSEAGGSYEQYF
NA,TRBV30,CAWSPLDPYEQYF
NA,TRBV4-3,CASSQDYSLFSYEQYF
NA,TRBV6-5,CASSLQGTYGYTF
NA,TRBV6-1,CASSEAAGAQYF
NA,TRBV29-1,CSVEGTERDYTEAFF
TRBD1,TRBV2,CASSKGQGNTGELFF
NA,TRBV5-5,CASSFRQTNEKLFF
TRBD1,TRBV7-9,CASSLAQGIRETQYF